Shown below are 10 T cell receptor beta chains from a single sample sequenced in a study of PD-1 blockade in classical Hodgkin lymphoma. Time point denoted: cycle 4 day 1 (C4D1), after five to seven weeks of nivolumab. Each patient relapsed following autologous stem cell transplantation, and prior brentuximab vedotin exposure differed. Only in-frame clones appear in the TCRdb table, and some are missing; sequencing was by immunoSEQ multiplex PCR. Of tens of thousands of clones listed, roughly nine tenths are singletons. The sample here was peripheral blood mononuclear cells (PBMCs), taken before the fourth cycle of nivolumab. The receptors were gathered from a human donor with classical Hodgkin lymphoma.

The gene calls are TRBV18 and TRBJ2-5; 7 nucleotides align to TRBD1. Per the germline V gene, CDR1 is KGHSH and CDR2 is LQKENI. The CDR3 length is 15 residues. Trimming at V came to 1 base and at J to 4 bases, leaving 6 bases not matched to a gene. The CDR3 DNA is TGTGCCAGCTCACCACTTCCTACAGGGGTAGAGACCCAGTACTTC. Its protein is CASSPLPTGVETQYF.

The chain carries TRBV6-4 and TRBJ2-1, with D hard to call. Trimming took off 3 bases at V and 2 bases at J, with 14 bases between the two ends. The CDR3 covers 16 residues. Germline V lookup: CDR1 MRHNA, CDR2 SNTAGT. As DNA, the CDR3 is TGTGCCAGCAGTGATTACGACCCTCCGGCCTACAATGAGCAGTTCTTC. Its protein product is CASSDYDPPAYNEQFF.

The CDR3 protein is CATSRDTNQETQYF. The DNA of the CDR3 is TGTGCCACCAGCAGGGACACCAACCAAGAGACCCAGTACTTC. The rearrangement links TRBV15 to TRBJ2-5; possibly TRBD1 for D (5 bases). Germline-derived CDR1 and CDR2 are LNHNV and YYDKDF (reference sequence). The CDR3 totals 14 residues. V lost 3 bases and J 0 bases, leaving 8 bases between the germline ends.

J is TRBJ2-7 and V is TRBV2, with 7 bases that match TRBD1. In germline, CDR1 is SNHLY, CDR2 FYNNEI. The CDR3 length is 14 residues. V dropped 6 bases and J dropped 0; count of bases not matched to a gene: 5. CDR3 nucleotide sequence: TGTGCCAGCAGGAGGGGGCCGGGCTCCTACGAGCAGTACTTC. Its protein product is CASRRGPGSYEQYF.

CDR3 DNA: TGTGCCAGCAGCCCACGGGGCGGGAGGGCTCCCTACGAGCAGTACTTC. Translated: CASSPRGGRAPYEQYF. The chain uses TRBV5-4 and TRBJ2-7; 9 bases align to TRBD2. The CDR3 has 16 amino acids. After removal of 4 bases from V and 2 bases from J, the junction contained 10 bases not matched to a gene. Germline CDR1 SGHNT, CDR2 YYREEE (reference sequence).

The gene calls are TRBV5-1 and TRBJ2-3, with D perhaps being TRBD1 or TRBD2 (5 bases each). Between the trimmed V and J ends, which lost 4 bases and 0 bases, there was a span of 15 bases. Germline V gene lookup returns CDR1 SGHRS and CDR2 YFSETQ. The CDR3 is 16 residues long. The CDR3: CASSPYGTTSTDTQYF. The DNA of the CDR3 is TGCGCCAGCAGCCCATACGGGACGACTAGCACAGATACGCAGTATTTT.

This rearrangement joins TRBV28 to TRBJ1-6; TRBD1 aligns across 7 bases. CDR1 MDHEN and CDR2 SYDVKM come from the germline V gene. The ends lost 3 bases at V and 3 bases at J; junction bases unmatched: 5. The length of the CDR3 is 16 residues. The chain's CDR3 is CASSFAGGHYNSPLHF. CDR3 nucleotides: TGTGCCAGCAGTTTTGCAGGGGGACACTATAATTCACCCCTCCACTTT.

The chain employs TRBV27 and TRBJ1-5; 7 nucleotides line up with TRBD1. The V segment lost 4 bases and the J segment 7 bases; nucleotides outside the gene matches: 7. Germline V gene sequence: CDR1 MNHEY, CDR2 SMNVEV (reference sequence). The length of the CDR3 is 14 residues. CDR3 bases: TGTGCCAGCAGTTCAACCTTGACAGGGCAGCCCCAGCATTTT. Protein product: CASSSTLTGQPQHF.

This chain links TRBV13 with TRBJ2-3; D not certain. Germline lookup yields CDR1 PRHDT and CDR2 FYEKMQ (reference sequence). V was trimmed by 1 base and J by 4 bases, leaving 3 bases between them. CDR3 length equals 12 residues. The CDR3 DNA reads as TGTGCCAGCAGCTTAGTTTCAGATACGCAGTATTTT. It yields the protein CASSLVSDTQYF.

The rearrangement uses TRBV19 and TRBJ2-5; 9 bases are a match to TRBD1. Per germline, CDR1 LNHDA and CDR2 SQIVND (reference sequence). V was clipped by 6 bases and J by 3 bases; unmatched bases: 5. The CDR3 spans 14 residues. The CDR3 protein is CASRITGGEETQYF. As DNA, the CDR3 is TGTGCCAGTAGGATAACAGGGGGCGAAGAGACCCAGTACTTC.